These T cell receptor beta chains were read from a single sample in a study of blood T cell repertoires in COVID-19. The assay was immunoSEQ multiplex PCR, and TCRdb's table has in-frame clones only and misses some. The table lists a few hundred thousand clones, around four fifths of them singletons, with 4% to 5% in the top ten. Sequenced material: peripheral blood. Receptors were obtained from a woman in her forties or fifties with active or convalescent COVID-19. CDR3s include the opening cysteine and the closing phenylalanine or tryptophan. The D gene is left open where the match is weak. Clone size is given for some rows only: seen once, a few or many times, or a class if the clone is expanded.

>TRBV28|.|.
CASSNTGNSSPLHF
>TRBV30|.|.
CAFTRPSGREQYF
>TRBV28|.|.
CASLYTGTYEQYF
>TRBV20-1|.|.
CSASFESSGNTIYF
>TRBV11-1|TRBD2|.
CASSPSGRAEDTQYF
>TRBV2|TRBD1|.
CASSERGSGGTEAFF
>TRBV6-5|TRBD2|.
CASRTGTSGKDEQYF
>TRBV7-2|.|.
CASSRATSSYEQYF
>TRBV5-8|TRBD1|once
CASMNRGHEKLFF
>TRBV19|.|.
CASSNRVLGNTEAFF
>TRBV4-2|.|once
CASSPEMRPPSRPQHF
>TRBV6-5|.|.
CASKVPTVYGYTF
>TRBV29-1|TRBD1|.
CSVETGSNYGYTF
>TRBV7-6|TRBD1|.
CASSARSGGTNEKLFF
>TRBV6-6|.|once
CASSYGGGFNEKLFF
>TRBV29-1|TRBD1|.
CSVGEGGVYEQYF
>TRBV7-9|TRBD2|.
CASSQTSGRRDEQFF
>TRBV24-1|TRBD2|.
CATSDASGKNYNEQFF
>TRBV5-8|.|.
CASSLPGTTYEQYF
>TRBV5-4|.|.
CASSHRDYRETQYF
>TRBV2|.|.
CASSEWGQGTDTQYF
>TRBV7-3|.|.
CASSLEISDTQYF
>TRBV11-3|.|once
CASSFGGADSYEQYF
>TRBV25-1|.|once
CASSEYDSRRYQETQYF
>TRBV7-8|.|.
CASSSVGQQNTEAFF
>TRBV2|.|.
CASSERTGDFTEAFF
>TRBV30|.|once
CAWSPYVRTYNSPLHF
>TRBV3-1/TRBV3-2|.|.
CASSQAPEGYTF
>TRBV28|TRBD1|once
CASTPGGQGQGTEAFF
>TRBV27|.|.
CASSFRGRPQHF